Listed below are T cell receptor beta chains from one sample, sequenced in a study of cytomegalovirus exposure and HLA in healthy donors. Assay used: immunoSEQ multiplex PCR; TCRdb lists only in-frame clones, some missing. The sample carries approximately 220,000 clones, around 83% recorded once. The sample consisted of PBMCs. The receptors originated from a girl between 5 and 17 years old in good health and CMV-seronegative. CDR3s include the opening cysteine and the closing phenylalanine or tryptophan. The D gene is left open where the match is weak. Size values are once, few and many counts, or a class for expanded clones, and some rows have none.

j_gene,d_gene,v_gene,abundance,CDR3aa,CDR3nt
TRBJ2-2,NA,TRBV5-1,NA,CASSSDTGELFF,TGCGCCAGCAGCTCAGACACCGGGGAGCTGTTTTTT
TRBJ1-2,TRBD1,TRBV14,NA,CASSQGILDRVDGYTF,TGTGCCAGCAGCCAAGGGATCTTGGACAGGGTCGATGGCTACACCTTC
TRBJ2-1,NA,TRBV28,NA,CASSGGNRKRSNEQFF,TGTGCCAGCAGTGGTGGGAATCGCAAGCGGTCCAATGAGCAGTTCTTC
TRBJ2-1,TRBD2,TRBV4-2,NA,CASSPGTSGGNEQFF,TGTGCCAGCAGCCCTGGGACTAGCGGGGGCAATGAGCAGTTCTTC
TRBJ2-1,NA,TRBV2,NA,CASSVLMGPHEFF,TGTGCCAGCAGTGTCTTAATGGGCCCGCACGAGTTCTTC
TRBJ1-2,NA,TRBV29-1,NA,CSAESRPGSYTF,TGCAGCGCCGAATCTCGTCCGGGAAGCTACACCTTC
TRBJ2-7,TRBD1,TRBV18,NA,CASSPRTGGSSYEQYF,TGTGCCAGCTCACCACGGACAGGGGGAAGCTCCTACGAGCAGTACTTC
TRBJ1-2,TRBD1,TRBV19,NA,CASQGDRWATYYGYTF,TGTGCCAGTCAAGGGGACAGATGGGCAACTTACTATGGCTACACCTTC
TRBJ2-7,TRBD2,TRBV27,NA,CASSLRFRTSGSYNEQYF,TGTGCCAGCAGTTTAAGGTTCCGGACTAGCGGGAGTTACAACGAGCAGTACTTC
TRBJ2-1,TRBD2,TRBV19,NA,CASSIQLAGLSSYNEQFF,TGTGCCAGTAGTATTCAACTAGCGGGATTATCATCCTACAATGAGCAGTTCTTC
TRBJ1-2,NA,TRBV19,NA,CASSPNPGAGYTF,TGTGCCAGTAGTCCCAACCCAGGGGCTGGCTACACCTTC
TRBJ1-2,NA,TRBV25-1,NA,CASSEYGGNYGYTF,TGTGCCAGCAGTGAATACGGGGGTAACTATGGCTACACCTTC
TRBJ2-5,NA,TRBV7-9,NA,CASSLRQGLETQYF,TGTGCCAGCAGCTTAAGGCAGGGCCTGGAGACCCAGTACTTC
TRBJ2-3,TRBD2,TRBV30,NA,CAWSGLAGGNKGTQYF,TGTGCCTGGAGTGGACTAGCGGGGGGAAATAAGGGTACGCAGTATTTT
TRBJ1-6,NA,TRBV9,once,CASSGGRIHNSPLHF,TGTGCCAGCAGCGGTGGGAGGATACATAATTCACCCCTCCACTTT
TRBJ2-7,TRBD1,TRBV5-1,NA,CASSSGQGFSYEQYF,TGCGCCAGCAGTTCGGGACAGGGGTTCTCCTACGAGCAGTACTTC
TRBJ1-2,NA,TRBV4-3,NA,CASSQEVVERAAGGGYTF,TGCGCCAGCAGCCAAGAGGTCGTGGAGCGTGCGGCCGGGGGTGGCTACACCTTC
TRBJ2-7,NA,TRBV28,NA,CASSLSGAFSYEQYF,TGTGCCAGCAGTTTGTCAGGGGCGTTCTCCTACGAGCAGTACTTC
TRBJ1-1,NA,TRBV6-6,NA,CASRIHASQNTEAFF,TGTGCCAGCAGAATCCACGCCTCACAGAACACTGAAGCTTTCTTT
TRBJ1-2,TRBD1,TRBV19,NA,CASTSWSDRGSGGYTF,TGTGCCAGTACCTCTTGGTCGGACAGGGGATCGGGTGGCTACACCTTC
TRBJ2-6,NA,TRBV11-3,NA,CASSLAPLSGANVLTF,TGTGCCAGCAGCTTAGCCCCTCTATCTGGGGCCAACGTCCTGACTTTC
TRBJ1-2,NA,TRBV7-8,NA,CASFRDYYGYTF,TGTGCCAGCTTCCGGGATTACTATGGCTACACCTTC
TRBJ1-2,TRBD1,TRBV7-8,NA,CASSFTGTGGYGYTF,TGTGCCAGCAGCTTTACCGGGACAGGGGGTTATGGCTACACCTTC
TRBJ1-1,NA,TRBV5-8,NA,CASSQEEFNTEAFF,TGCGCCAGCAGCCAAGAAGAGTTTAACACTGAAGCTTTCTTT